A selection of T cell receptor beta chains follows, all from one sample in a study of control samples from healthy donors and cancer patients. Data came from immunoSEQ multiplex PCR; TCRdb stores just in-frame clones and leaves some out. Of around 120,000 clones listed, roughly 92% are singletons. The material sequenced was blood. The receptors come from a woman aged 18-30 years in good health. Both conserved end residues are part of each CDR3. D genes are given only for firm matches. Rows give clone size only sometimes, using once, few, many, or a class for an expanded clone.

TGTGCCAGCAGCCTCGCCGGGACAGGGAATGTGGGGCAGTACTTC	CASSLAGTGNVGQYF	TRBJ2-7	TRBV11-1	TRBD1	.
TGTGCTAGTGGTTTGGTAGAAGCAAACAGGGTCTATGGCTACACCTTC	CASGLVEANRVYGYTF	TRBJ1-2	TRBV12-5	.	.
TGTGCCAGCAGCCAAGGGACAGGGGGTTGGTATGGCTACACCTTC	CASSQGTGGWYGYTF	TRBJ1-2	TRBV4-2	TRBD1	.
TGTGCCAGCGAGAACGCGCATATAGGGACAGGGGGCAAGGTGGGGACCCAGTACTTC	CASENAHIGTGGKVGTQYF	TRBJ2-5	TRBV28	TRBD1	few
TGTGCCAGCAGCTTGGGTTGGGACGTCAACCATCGAGGTGGCTACACCTTC	CASSLGWDVNHRGGYTF	TRBJ1-2	TRBV5-4	.	.
TGTGCCAGCTCACCAACCAGGGGGCGTGGGGCCAACGTCCTGACTTTC	CASSPTRGRGANVLTF	TRBJ2-6	TRBV18	TRBD1	.
TGCGCCAGCAGCCAAGGGCGGGACAGGGTTGAAGCTTTCTTT	CASSQGRDRVEAFF	TRBJ1-1	TRBV4-3	TRBD1	.
TGTGCCAGCAGCTTTACTCGGGACAGATATTCACCCCTCCACTTT	CASSFTRDRYSPLHF	TRBJ1-6	TRBV7-2	TRBD1	.
TGTGCCAGCAGCACCTTGGGGTCTGGGCCCCGGGCTGAAGCTTTCTTT	CASSTLGSGPRAEAFF	TRBJ1-1	TRBV27	.	.
TGTGCCAGCAGCTTTGGACGGGCCACCGGGGAGCTGTTTTTT	CASSFGRATGELFF	TRBJ2-2	TRBV5-6	.	.
TGCGCCAGCAGCCAAGATGGCAGCACAGATACGCAGTATTTT	CASSQDGSTDTQYF	TRBJ2-3	TRBV4-3	.	.
TGTGCCAGCAGCTTATTTACAGGGCTAGGGGAGACCCAGTACTTC	CASSLFTGLGETQYF	TRBJ2-5	TRBV7-2	.	.
TGCGCCAGCAGCTTCCGGGACGCTAGCACAGATACGCAGTATTTT	CASSFRDASTDTQYF	TRBJ2-3	TRBV5-1	.	.
TGCGCCAGCAGCCGCCCTACAGAGTCTAACACTGAAGCTTTCTTT	CASSRPTESNTEAFF	TRBJ1-1	TRBV4-1	.	.
TGTGCCAGCAGTTGGTTTTTTGGGGGGCAAACAGATACGCAGTATTTT	CASSWFFGGQTDTQYF	TRBJ2-3	TRBV27	.	.
TGTGCCAGCAGCCCCAGGGTAGGGGAGCAGTACTTC	CASSPRVGEQYF	TRBJ2-7	TRBV11-3	.	.
TGTGCCAGCAGTGAAGACCCCGGGGGTAATTCACCCCTCCACTTT	CASSEDPGGNSPLHF	TRBJ1-6	TRBV25-1	.	.
TGTGCCAGCAGTTACTCTAGCGGGAGGACTAACACCGGGGAGCTGTTTTTT	CASSYSSGRTNTGELFF	TRBJ2-2	TRBV6-2/TRBV6-3	TRBD2	once
TGTGCCAGCAGCTTATGGTCGGCGGGAGGGGAAGATACGCAGTATTTT	CASSLWSAGGEDTQYF	TRBJ2-3	TRBV11-1	TRBD2	.
TGCGCCAGCAGGACCGGGTCTAACTATGGCTACACCTTC	CASRTGSNYGYTF	TRBJ1-2	TRBV5-1	.	.
TGTGCCAGCAGTTCCGACCGGGACAGGCTCTCTGGGGCCAACGTCCTGACTTTC	CASSSDRDRLSGANVLTF	TRBJ2-6	TRBV27	TRBD1	once
TGTGCCTGGAGTCTGGACACTGAAGCTTTCTTT	CAWSLDTEAFF	TRBJ1-1	TRBV30	.	.
TGCGCCAGCAGCCAAGAGTACCAAAGGGGATACTACGAGCAGTACTTC	CASSQEYQRGYYEQYF	TRBJ2-7	TRBV4-3	.	once
TGTGCCAGCCGCTGGCCTGGGGCCAACGTCCTGACTTTC	CASRWPGANVLTF	TRBJ2-6	TRBV28	.	.
TGCAGCGTCGAGCGTGGGCTTAACTATGGCTACACCTTC	CSVERGLNYGYTF	TRBJ1-2	TRBV29-1	.	.
TGTGCCTGGAGTGTACCTCCTAGCGGGGGGGTTGTGGGCGAGCAGTACTTC	CAWSVPPSGGVVGEQYF	TRBJ2-7	TRBV30	TRBD2	.
TGCGCCAGCAGCCGGACTAACAGGGCAGGGACTAATGAAAAACTGTTTTTT	CASSRTNRAGTNEKLFF	TRBJ1-4	TRBV4-3	.	.
TGTGCCAGCGCTATAATGGACAGCTCAAATTCACCCCTCCACTTT	CASAIMDSSNSPLHF	TRBJ1-6	TRBV28	.	.
TGTGCCTGGAGTGTACTAGCGGGAGGGCCGCGTGCCTACGAGCAGTACTTC	CAWSVLAGGPRAYEQYF	TRBJ2-7	TRBV30	TRBD2	.
TGTGCCAGCAGACCAAGCGGGAGGATTACAGATACGCAGTATTTT	CASRPSGRITDTQYF	TRBJ2-3	TRBV28	TRBD2	.
TGTGCCAGAAGCTTGGCCGAGAAGGGAGCTGGGACCGGGGAGCTGTTTTTT	CARSLAEKGAGTGELFF	TRBJ2-2	TRBV5-3	.	.
TGTGCCAGCAGCTTAGAGACAGGGTTAGGGGCCAACGTCCTGACTTTC	CASSLETGLGANVLTF	TRBJ2-6	TRBV7-2	TRBD1	.
TGTGCCAGCTCACCACGGGTCGGGACTCTCGCTAACTATGGCTACACCTTC	CASSPRVGTLANYGYTF	TRBJ1-2	TRBV18	.	.
TGTGCCAGCAGCTTGGTAGGCGGAGAGCAGTTCTTC	CASSLVGGEQFF	TRBJ2-1	TRBV5-6	.	.
TGTGCCAGCGGTACAGGGTTCACCGGGGAGCTGTTTTTT	CASGTGFTGELFF	TRBJ2-2	TRBV19	.	once
TGCGCCAGCAGCCTACAAGGGGAGGGTCTGACTGAAGCTTTCTTT	CASSLQGEGLTEAFF	TRBJ1-1	TRBV4-3	.	.
TGTGCCAGCAGCTTAATCAGTGTCGGGAGACTCACCGGGGAGCTGTTTTTT	CASSLISVGRLTGELFF	TRBJ2-2	TRBV7-6	.	.
TGCGCCAGCAGTGAGTCGGCTAGCGGGAGGGCCTCTACGCAGTATTTT	CASSESASGRASTQYF	TRBJ2-3	TRBV10-1	TRBD2	once
TGCGCCAGCAGTCAGGGGGATCGGGACAGGGGATTGGGGGACACTGAAGCTTTCTTT	CASSQGDRDRGLGDTEAFF	TRBJ1-1	TRBV23-1	TRBD1	.
TGTGCCAGCAGCACCAACGACAGGCCCGTGAGTGAAACGCAGTATTTT	CASSTNDRPVSETQYF	TRBJ2-3	TRBV7-2	.	.
TGTGCCAGCAGTTATTCAGGACACCAACAAGAGACCCAGTACTTC	CASSYSGHQQETQYF	TRBJ2-5	TRBV6-5	.	.
TGTGCCACCAGTGTTAACAGGGGGCGATTCGCTGGGGCCAACGTCCTGACTTTC	CATSVNRGRFAGANVLTF	TRBJ2-6	TRBV24-1	TRBD1	once
TGTGCCAGCAGTTCTACCCCCGACTACGAGCAGTACTTC	CASSSTPDYEQYF	TRBJ2-7	TRBV27	.	.
TGTGCCAGCAGTTCCGAGGGATACTACGAGCAGTACTTC	CASSSEGYYEQYF	TRBJ2-7	TRBV6-2/TRBV6-3	.	.
TGTGCCACCAGTGAACAGGGGGCGAGAGGAAATGAGCAGTTCTTC	CATSEQGARGNEQFF	TRBJ2-1	TRBV24-1	TRBD1	.
TGCGCCAGCAGCTCCTCACAGGGGAGGGGGGCTAATGAAAAACTGTTTTTT	CASSSSQGRGANEKLFF	TRBJ1-4	TRBV5-1	TRBD1	.
TGTGCCAGTAGTATGACACCCGCCAGTATAAAACTGTTTTTT	CASSMTPASIKLFF	TRBJ1-4	TRBV19	.	.
TGCGCCAGCAGCCCCAGGGGGCGAAAGAACACTGAAGCTTTCTTT	CASSPRGRKNTEAFF	TRBJ1-1	TRBV4-3	TRBD1	once
TGTGCCAGCAGCTTAGCGGGCGGGGGGACTAATGAAAAACTGTTTTTT	CASSLAGGGTNEKLFF	TRBJ1-4	TRBV7-2	.	.
TGTGCCAGCAGCTTGTTCACAGGGACCGGGGAGCTGTTTTTT	CASSLFTGTGELFF	TRBJ2-2	TRBV7-8	.	.
TGTGCCAGCAGCGGGCCCGGGACTAGAGCCTACGAGCAGTACTTC	CASSGPGTRAYEQYF	TRBJ2-7	TRBV6-5	TRBD2	.
TGTGCCAGCACTCCACGGAATAGCAATCAGCCCCAGCATTTT	CASTPRNSNQPQHF	TRBJ1-5	TRBV3-1/TRBV3-2	.	.
TGTGCCAGCAGCTCGAGGGACTCCTCCCAGACCCAGTACTTC	CASSSRDSSQTQYF	TRBJ2-5	TRBV7-8	.	.
TGTGCCAGTAGTATCAAGGTGGGGAGTACCGGGGAGCTGTTTTTT	CASSIKVGSTGELFF	TRBJ2-2	TRBV19	.	.
TGTGCCAGCAGACAGGGGCCCGGGGAGCTGTTTTTT	CASRQGPGELFF	TRBJ2-2	TRBV12-3/TRBV12-4	TRBD1	.